Listed below are T cell receptor beta chains from one sample, sequenced in a study of early T cells in non-severe SARS-CoV-2 infection. TCRdb reprocessed the 5' RACE reads with MiXCR, giving one entry per CDR3 protein. The table records 25,000 to 35,000 distinct CDR3 sequences, under 6.5% of them present only once. Sequenced: whole blood. Receptors originate from an adult who was a healthcare worker with PCR-confirmed SARS-CoV-2 infection or an uninfected control (not recorded which). Both conserved end residues are part of each CDR3. Fields, in order: V gene, J gene, D gene, CDR3 protein. A D gene is named only where the DNA matches it firmly.

V gene: TRBV25-1; J gene: TRBJ1-1; D gene: -; CDR3 protein: CASSETSREAFF
V gene: TRBV5-5; J gene: TRBJ1-5; D gene: -; CDR3 protein: CASSWRWPQHF
V gene: TRBV9; J gene: TRBJ2-2; D gene: -; CDR3 protein: CASSALITGELFF
V gene: TRBV5-6; J gene: TRBJ2-7; D gene: -; CDR3 protein: CASSSPPRGNYEQYF
V gene: TRBV6-2/TRBV6-3; J gene: TRBJ2-3; D gene: -; CDR3 protein: CASSYSWGRLNTQYF
V gene: TRBV29-1; J gene: TRBJ2-7; D gene: TRBD2; CDR3 protein: CSVADLSGRGLYEQYF
V gene: TRBV6-2/TRBV6-3; J gene: TRBJ2-4; D gene: TRBD1; CDR3 protein: CASSQLWTGGPIYF
V gene: TRBV19; J gene: TRBJ2-2; D gene: TRBD2; CDR3 protein: CASSINLGGSAGELFF
V gene: TRBV19; J gene: TRBJ2-3; D gene: -; CDR3 protein: CASSIRAGGDTQYF
V gene: TRBV4-2; J gene: TRBJ2-7; D gene: -; CDR3 protein: CASSQGGGNYEQYF
V gene: TRBV6-2/TRBV6-3; J gene: TRBJ2-6; D gene: -; CDR3 protein: CASILAPGANVLTF
V gene: TRBV20-1; J gene: TRBJ2-3; D gene: TRBD2; CDR3 protein: CSAPALADKPDTQYF
V gene: TRBV20-1; J gene: TRBJ2-1; D gene: TRBD2; CDR3 protein: CSVTPAASGRAFYEQFF
V gene: TRBV6-6; J gene: TRBJ2-3; D gene: -; CDR3 protein: CASSYPAPDTQYF
V gene: TRBV4-1; J gene: TRBJ2-7; D gene: TRBD1; CDR3 protein: CASSQRGQPYEQYF
V gene: TRBV7-6; J gene: TRBJ2-5; D gene: TRBD1; CDR3 protein: CASSLGTGVRQETQYF
V gene: TRBV3-1; J gene: TRBJ1-1; D gene: -; CDR3 protein: CASSRATVQVTEAFF